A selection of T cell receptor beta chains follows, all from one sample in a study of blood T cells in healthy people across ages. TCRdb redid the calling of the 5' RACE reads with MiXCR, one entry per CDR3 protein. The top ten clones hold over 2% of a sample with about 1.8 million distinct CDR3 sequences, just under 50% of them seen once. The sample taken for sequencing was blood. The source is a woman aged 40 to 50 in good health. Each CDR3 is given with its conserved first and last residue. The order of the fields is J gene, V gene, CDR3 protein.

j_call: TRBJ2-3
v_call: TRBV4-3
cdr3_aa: CASSPTVKGTDTQYF

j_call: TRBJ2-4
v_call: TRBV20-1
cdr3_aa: CSATSTGRGIQYF

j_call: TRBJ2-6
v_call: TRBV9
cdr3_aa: CASRTRGSGANVLTF

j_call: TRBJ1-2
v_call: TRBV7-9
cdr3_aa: CASSLLKGNSGYTF

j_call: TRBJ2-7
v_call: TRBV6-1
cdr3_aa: CASTSNNEQYF

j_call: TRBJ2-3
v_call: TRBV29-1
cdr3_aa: CSVDYSQGADTQYF

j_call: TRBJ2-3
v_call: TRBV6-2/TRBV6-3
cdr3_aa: CASSLTSATDTQYF

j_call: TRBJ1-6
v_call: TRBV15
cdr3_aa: CATSAREQEPLHF

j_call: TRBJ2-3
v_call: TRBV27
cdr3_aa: CASSLLGGGPTDTQYF

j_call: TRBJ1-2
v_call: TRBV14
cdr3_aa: CASSQAGGVSYTF

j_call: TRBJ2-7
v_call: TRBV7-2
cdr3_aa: CASSLRGNPSPPVYEQYF

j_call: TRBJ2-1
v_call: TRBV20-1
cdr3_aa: CSAGTGREQFF

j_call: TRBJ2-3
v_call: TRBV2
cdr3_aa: CASSPSGGARRDTQYF

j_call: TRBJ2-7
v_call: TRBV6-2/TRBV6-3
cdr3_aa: CASSYVGQSEQYF

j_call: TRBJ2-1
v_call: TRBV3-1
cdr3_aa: CASKSAEGHEQFF

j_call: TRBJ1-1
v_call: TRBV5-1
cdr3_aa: CASSSALLGNTEAFF

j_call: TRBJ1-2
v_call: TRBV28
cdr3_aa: CASSALDRTNTF

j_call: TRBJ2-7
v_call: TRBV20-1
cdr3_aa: CSAKALRTSPATQYF

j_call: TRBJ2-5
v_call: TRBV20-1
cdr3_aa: CSASDPGQGRTETQYF

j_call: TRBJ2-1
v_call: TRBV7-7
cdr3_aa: CASSLGARGYNEQFF

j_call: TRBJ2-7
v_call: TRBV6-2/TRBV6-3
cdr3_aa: CASSYPRYEQYF

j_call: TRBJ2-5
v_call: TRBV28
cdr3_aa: CASSLYGGARQETQYF

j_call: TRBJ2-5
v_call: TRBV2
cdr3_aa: CASSEVGSWETQYF

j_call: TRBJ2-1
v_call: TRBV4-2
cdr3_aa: CASSQRDRDPNEQFF

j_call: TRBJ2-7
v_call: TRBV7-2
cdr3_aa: CASIADSSSYEQYF

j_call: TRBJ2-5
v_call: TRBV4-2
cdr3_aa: CASSARLAGPGATQYF

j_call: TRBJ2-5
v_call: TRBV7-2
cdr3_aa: CASSPSSGGRETQYF

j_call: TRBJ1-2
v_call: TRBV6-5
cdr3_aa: CASSNGMSYGYTF

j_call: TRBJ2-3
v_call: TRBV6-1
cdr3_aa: CASSEGVRTGTQYF